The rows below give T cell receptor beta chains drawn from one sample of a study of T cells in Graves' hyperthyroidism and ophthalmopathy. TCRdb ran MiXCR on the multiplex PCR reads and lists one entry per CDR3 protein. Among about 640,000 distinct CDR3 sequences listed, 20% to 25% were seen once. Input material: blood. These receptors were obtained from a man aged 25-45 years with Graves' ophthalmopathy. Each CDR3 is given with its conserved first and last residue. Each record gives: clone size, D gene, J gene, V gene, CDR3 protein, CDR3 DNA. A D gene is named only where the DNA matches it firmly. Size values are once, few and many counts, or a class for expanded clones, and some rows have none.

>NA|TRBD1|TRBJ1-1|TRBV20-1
CSAKDRPNTEAFF
TGCAGTGCCAAGGACAGGCCGAACACTGAAGCTTTCTTT
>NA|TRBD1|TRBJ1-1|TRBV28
CASSPSGQMNTEAFF
TGTGCCAGCAGTCCCTCGGGACAGATGAACACTGAAGCTTTCTTT
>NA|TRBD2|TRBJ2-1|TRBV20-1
CSARVDAGVQFF
TGCAGTGCTAGAGTGGACGCGGGAGTGCAGTTCTTC
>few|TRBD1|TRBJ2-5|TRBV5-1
CASSPYGQGRETQYF
TGCGCCAGCAGCCCCTACGGACAGGGACGAGAGACCCAGTACTTC
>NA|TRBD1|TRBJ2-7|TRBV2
CASRSIRDSSYEQYF
TGTGCCAGCCGGTCAATTCGGGACAGCTCCTACGAGCAGTACTTC
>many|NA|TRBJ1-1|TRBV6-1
CASSEKGFYAFF
TGTGCCAGCAGTGAAAAAGGGTTTTATGCTTTCTTT
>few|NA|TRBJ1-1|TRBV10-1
CASSVARGSTEAFF
TGCGCCAGCAGCGTAGCACGGGGGAGTACTGAAGCTTTCTTT
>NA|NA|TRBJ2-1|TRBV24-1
CATRESGNEQFF
TGTGCCACCAGAGAGTCGGGCAATGAGCAGTTCTTC
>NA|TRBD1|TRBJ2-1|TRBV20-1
CSANGQGGYNEQFF
TGCAGTGCTAACGGACAGGGGGGTTACAATGAGCAGTTCTTC
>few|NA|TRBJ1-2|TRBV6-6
CASSYKGSDYGYTF
TGTGCCAGCAGTTACAAGGGGTCGGACTATGGCTACACCTTC
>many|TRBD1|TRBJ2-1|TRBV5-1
CASSLARQGAGEQFF
TGCGCCAGCAGCTTGGCCAGGCAGGGGGCGGGTGAGCAGTTCTTC
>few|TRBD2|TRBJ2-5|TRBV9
CASSLRGARQETQYF
TGTGCCAGCAGCTTGCGGGGGGCACGCCAAGAGACCCAGTACTTC
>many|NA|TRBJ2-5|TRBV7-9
CASSSSSRGRDTQYF
TGTGCCAGCAGCTCCAGTAGTAGGGGACGAGATACCCAGTACTTC
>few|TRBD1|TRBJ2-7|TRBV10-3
CAISSTGGDYEQYF
TGTGCCATCAGCTCGACAGGGGGGGACTACGAGCAGTACTTC
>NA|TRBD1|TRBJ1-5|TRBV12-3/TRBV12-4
CASRGGQGSNQPQHF
TGTGCCAGCAGGGGGGGACAGGGTAGCAATCAGCCCCAGCATTTT
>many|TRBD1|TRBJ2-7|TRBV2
CASSYARDRASYEQYF
TGTGCCAGCAGTTACGCTCGGGACAGGGCATCCTACGAGCAGTACTTC
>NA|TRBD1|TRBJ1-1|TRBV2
CASSFGTGRPEAFF
TGTGCCAGCAGTTTCGGGACAGGGCGGCCTGAAGCTTTCTTT
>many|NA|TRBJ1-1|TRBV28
CATCRSNTEAFF
TGTGCCACCTGTAGGAGTAACACTGAAGCTTTCTTT
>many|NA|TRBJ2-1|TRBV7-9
CASSLLRDNEQFF
TGTGCCAGCAGCTTATTACGGGACAATGAGCAGTTCTTC
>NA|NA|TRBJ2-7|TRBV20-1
CSATPFRKEWGEQYF
TGCAGTGCTACCCCCTTCCGGAAAGAGTGGGGCGAGCAGTACTTC
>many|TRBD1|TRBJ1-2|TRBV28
CASTSPTGTVYGYTF
TGTGCCAGCACATCCCCGACCGGGACAGTCTATGGCTACACCTTC
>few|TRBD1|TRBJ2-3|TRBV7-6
CASSPGQGLDTQYF
TGTGCCAGCAGCCCCGGACAGGGGCTAGATACGCAGTATTTT
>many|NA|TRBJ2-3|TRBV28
CASSFAQGGTDTQYF
TGTGCCAGCAGTTTCGCACAGGGAGGCACAGATACGCAGTATTTT
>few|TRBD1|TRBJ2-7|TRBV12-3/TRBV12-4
CASSLGDRGSEQYF
TGTGCCAGCAGTTTAGGGGACAGGGGGTCCGAGCAGTACTTC
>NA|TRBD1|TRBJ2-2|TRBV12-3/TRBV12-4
CASITVGTGVAGELFF
TGTGCCAGCATCACGGTGGGGACAGGGGTGGCCGGGGAGCTGTTTTTT
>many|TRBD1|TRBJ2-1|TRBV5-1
CASSSRTGAGNEQFF
TGCGCCAGCAGCTCTCGGACAGGGGCAGGCAATGAGCAGTTCTTC
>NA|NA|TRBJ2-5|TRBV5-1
CASSLDRVGETQYF
TGCGCCAGCAGCTTGGACAGGGTCGGGGAGACCCAGTACTTC
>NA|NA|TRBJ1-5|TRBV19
CASLSGNQPQHF
TGTGCCAGTCTCTCGGGCAATCAGCCCCAGCATTTT
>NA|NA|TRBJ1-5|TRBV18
CASGDGNQPQHF
TGTGCCAGCGGTGACGGTAATCAGCCCCAGCATTTT
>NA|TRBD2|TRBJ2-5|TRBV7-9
CASSLGGSGSLETQYF
TGTGCCAGCAGCTTAGGTGGTAGCGGGAGTTTAGAGACCCAGTACTTC
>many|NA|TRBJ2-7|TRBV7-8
CASSLGDRGYEQYF
TGTGCCAGCAGCTTAGGCGACAGAGGCTACGAGCAGTACTTC
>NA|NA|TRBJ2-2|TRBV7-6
CASTPLGGGGDTGELFF
TGTGCCAGCACCCCGCTGGGTGGAGGCGGCGACACCGGGGAGCTGTTTTTT
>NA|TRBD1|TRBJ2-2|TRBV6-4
CASSGTGSTGELFF
TGTGCCAGCAGTGGGACAGGGAGCACCGGGGAGCTGTTTTTT
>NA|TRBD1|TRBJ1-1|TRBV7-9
CASSSPGQLEAFF
TGTGCCAGCAGCTCCCCGGGACAGCTCGAAGCTTTCTTT
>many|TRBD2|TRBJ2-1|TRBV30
CAWTIWLLVAGGNEQFF
TGTGCCTGGACCATTTGGTTGCTGGTAGCGGGAGGGAATGAGCAGTTCTTC
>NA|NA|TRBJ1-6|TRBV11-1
CASSLLRSSYNSPLHF
TGTGCCAGCAGCTTACTACGGAGCTCCTATAATTCACCCCTCCACTTT
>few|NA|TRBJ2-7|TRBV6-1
CASTRMAERYEQYF
TGTGCCAGCACTAGAATGGCGGAGAGATACGAGCAGTACTTC
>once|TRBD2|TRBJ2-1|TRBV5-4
CASSSERGGNEQFF
TGTGCCAGCAGCTCGGAGCGGGGGGGTAATGAGCAGTTCTTC
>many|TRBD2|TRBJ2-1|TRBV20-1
CSARGGGSNLHEQFF
TGCAGTGCTAGAGGGGGCGGGAGTAATCTTCATGAGCAGTTCTTC
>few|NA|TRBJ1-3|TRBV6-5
CASSSLPTGFSSGNTIYF
TGTGCCAGCAGTTCCCTCCCGACAGGTTTCAGCTCTGGAAACACCATATATTTT
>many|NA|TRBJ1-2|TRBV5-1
CASSLGGGRSVDGYTF
TGCGCCAGCAGCTTGGGCGGCGGGAGATCGGTTGATGGCTACACCTTC
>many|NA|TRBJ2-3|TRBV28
CASSYAGGGSRTDTQYF
TGTGCCAGCAGTTACGCTGGGGGCGGGAGTCGCACAGATACGCAGTATTTT
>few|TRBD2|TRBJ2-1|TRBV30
CAWSVTAGVSFF
TGTGCCTGGAGTGTAACGGCGGGGGTATCGTTCTTC
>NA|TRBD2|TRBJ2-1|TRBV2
CASSEEASGRGEQFF
TGTGCCAGCAGTGAAGAGGCTAGCGGGAGGGGTGAGCAGTTCTTC
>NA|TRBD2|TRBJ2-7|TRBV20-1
CSAPGSRTSGSQDEQYF
TGCAGTGCTCCAGGCAGCCGGACTAGCGGGAGTCAGGACGAGCAGTACTTC
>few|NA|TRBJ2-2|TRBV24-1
CATSGPTNTGELFF
TGTGCCACCAGTGGACCGACGAACACCGGGGAGCTGTTTTTT
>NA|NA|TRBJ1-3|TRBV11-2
CASSPTREGFSGNTIYF
TGTGCCAGCAGCCCCACCCGGGAGGGCTTCTCTGGAAACACCATATATTTT
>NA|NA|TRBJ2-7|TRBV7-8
CASSPKGGQREFKQYF
TGTGCCAGCAGCCCCAAGGGGGGACAGAGGGAGTTCAAGCAGTACTTC
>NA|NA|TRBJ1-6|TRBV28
CASSVAGTGNSPLHF
TGTGCCAGCAGTGTTGCCGGGACCGGGAATTCACCCCTCCACTTT
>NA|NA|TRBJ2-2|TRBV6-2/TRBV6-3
CATEKLSGGELFF
TGTGCCACCGAGAAATTGAGTGGCGGGGAGCTGTTTTTT
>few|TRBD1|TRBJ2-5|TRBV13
CASSPRQGRTKTQYF
TGTGCCAGCAGCCCTCGACAGGGGCGCACGAAGACCCAGTACTTC